Here is one T cell receptor (beta chain) with its context. The data belong to a study of PD-L1 blockade in urothelial cancer. Study-level information: Blood yielded a median of about 140,000 T cells per sample.

Sequencing used immunoSEQ multiplex PCR; TCRdb keeps in-frame clones, though not all of them. The sample records about 69,000 clones, roughly 91% being singletons. The patients' disease, urothelial carcinoma, was locally advanced or metastatic. This CDR3 spans 16 amino acids. Trimming removed 3 bases at V and 6 bases at J, with 18 bases between. Germline V gene data show CDR1 as SGDLS and CDR2 as YYNGEE. The source is a man in his fifties or sixties with urothelial cancer. V and J are TRBV9 and TRBJ2-2, with a tentative D call TRBD2 (6 bases). Sequences were derived from PBMCs, sampled around atezolizumab (anti-PD-L1) treatment. In DNA, the CDR3 is TGTGCCAGCAGCGCCCCTTTTGTGGGGGGTCCCGGGGAGCTGTTTTTT. This encodes CASSAPFVGGPGELFF.